The rows below give T cell receptor beta chains drawn from one sample of a study of shared clonotypes between healthy human individuals. The method was immunoSEQ multiplex PCR; TCRdb's version includes in-frame clones alone and lacks a portion of them. Of millions of clones listed, roughly 92% are singletons. The sequenced sample was naive CD4+ T cells sorted from blood. These receptors were taken from a man aged 18 to 29 in good health. CDR3s leave out the opening cysteine and the closing phenylalanine or tryptophan.

ASGSGQGNTEAF	TRBV5-1	TRBJ1-1
ASSIGGADTQY	TRBV19	TRBJ2-3
ASSLDKGPYNEQF	TRBV5-4	TRBJ2-1
ASSSGIQNTEAF	TRBV7-9	TRBJ1-1
ASTNQQGALAF	TRBV2	TRBJ2-1
ASSLETNTEAF	TRBV7-9	TRBJ1-1
ASSPAGTRGTQY	TRBV18	TRBJ2-5
ASKGNTEAF	TRBV25-1	TRBJ1-1
ASSVRPQETQY	TRBV9	TRBJ2-5
ASSQDISTASYEQY	TRBV4-3	TRBJ2-7
ASSLAALQETQY	TRBV5-1	TRBJ2-5
ASSPQGGWYEQY	TRBV19	TRBJ2-7
ASSVDRGLTNPH	TRBV9	TRBJ1-6
ASSPASGAGTVGANVLT	TRBV7-2	TRBJ2-6
ASSDQGGNTEAF	TRBV6-1	TRBJ1-1
ASSSQENTEAF	TRBV5-1	TRBJ1-1
ASSDSRGPMGQPQH	TRBV2	TRBJ1-5
ASSEGRPDTQY	TRBV6-1	TRBJ2-3
ASSMFGATNEKLF	TRBV19	TRBJ1-4
ASKRTSAYQETQY	TRBV7-2	TRBJ2-5
ASSYYSENTGELF	TRBV6-5	TRBJ2-2
ASRGAGAETQY	TRBV10-2	TRBJ2-5
ASSPGGEEAF	TRBV18	TRBJ1-1
ASSLGVQEAF	TRBV11-2	TRBJ1-1
ASSPTSQYNEQF	TRBV6-5	TRBJ2-1